This TCR beta chain derives from a study of T cells in Graves' hyperthyroidism and ophthalmopathy. From RNA transcripts, TCR beta CDR3 regions were amplified. The HTBI primer set drove a first-round RT-PCR of the TCR CDR3. In TCRdb, the multiplex PCR reads were re-called with MiXCR into one record per CDR3 protein. The data show roughly 350,000 distinct CDR3 sequences, with approximately 15% seen just once and roughly 24% held by the top ten. Findings and limits, study-wide: Blood also carried most thyroid clonotypes expanded above 0.001.

Regarding this clonotype: Its antigen is unidentified.

Germline loops: CDR1 LGHNA, CDR2 YSLEER. The CDR3 has 15 residues. V gave up 1 base and J gave up 2 bases, with 10 bases separating them. Researchers barred patients who had uncontrolled infection, other autoimmune disease, pregnancy or lactation. Diagnosis rested on symptoms, serum thyroxine and TRAb, thyroid ultrasound, and orbital computed tomography. The TCR comes from a woman aged 25 to 39 with Graves' hyperthyroidism. The chain employs TRBV4-3 and TRBJ2-3; no reliable D call. Sequencing was carried out using blood. CDR3 DNA: TGCGCCAGCAGCCAAGTATTGTATTTCACAGATACGCAGTATTTT. Amino acid sequence: CASSQVLYFTDTQYF.